One sample yielded the 9 T cell receptor beta chains listed below, sequenced in a study of blood T cells in healthy people across ages. Primers used in a second PCR of about 7 to 11 cycles were a sample-barcoded 5' primer and a J-beta primer mix. TCRdb itself ran the 5' RACE reads through MiXCR, one entry per CDR3 protein. The table includes approximately 400,000 distinct CDR3 sequences, about half detected once. The specimen was blood. These receptors all stem from a man aged 55 to 70 in good health.

The chain links TRBV2 to TRBJ2-6; 9 positions agree with TRBD1. The CDR3 extends over 13 amino acids. Germline V gives CDR1 SNHLY, CDR2 FYNNEI. After removal of 5 bases from V and 11 bases from J, the junction contained 4 bases not matched to a gene. This chain's CDR3 is CASSLGQGDVLTF. The DNA for the CDR3 is TGTGCCAGCAGTTTGGGACAGGGTGACGTCCTGACTTTC.

The V call is TRBV7-9, the J call TRBJ2-3; 8 bases map to TRBD2. After removal of 5 bases from V and 5 bases from J, the junction contained 15 bases not matched to a gene. This CDR3 spans 17 amino acids. Germline CDR1 is SEHNR and CDR2 is FQNEAQ (reference sequence). CDR3 in amino acids: CASSPWAPSGRLDTQYF. CDR3 DNA sequence: TGTGCCAGCAGCCCCTGGGCCCCTAGCGGGCGGCTAGATACGCAGTATTTT.

J is TRBJ1-2 and V is TRBV4-2, with unresolved D. This CDR3 region has 13 residues. The V end lost 3 bases, the J end lost 5 bases, and 10 bases lay between the germline ends. The germline CDR1 and CDR2 sequences are LGHNA and YNFKEQ. DNA for the CDR3: TGTGCCAGCAGCCATGATCCGGGGTATGGCTACACCTTC. It specifies CASSHDPGYGYTF.

The V gene is TRBV24-1, the J gene TRBJ2-3; no firm D call. Germline loops: CDR1 KGHDR, CDR2 SFDVKD. The CDR3 is made up of 17 amino acids. The germline V and J ends were trimmed by 1 base and 1 base, with 14 bases remaining between them. In DNA form, the CDR3 reads TGTGCCACCAGTGATTTTAAGGGAACACTATGCACAGATACGCAGTATTTT. Encoded protein: CATSDFKGTLCTDTQYF.

The rearrangement joins TRBV29-1 to TRBJ2-1; the D is unclear. The DNA end is more similar to TRBJ2-7, so the J call may be wrong. CDR1 is SQVTM, CDR2 ANQGSEA, per germline. There are 11 residues in the CDR3. CDR3: CSGGRGDEQYF. The CDR3 nucleotides read TGCAGCGGGGGAAGAGGCGATGAGCAGTACTTC.

This clonotype was seen repeatedly, ten times or more. The chain couples TRBV7-8 to TRBJ2-7, with no clear D. The germline V and J ends were trimmed by 1 base and 6 bases, with 22 bases remaining between them. Germline V gene sequence: CDR1 SGHVS, CDR2 FQNEAQ. This CDR3 has 17 amino acids. The chain's CDR3 is CASSLVPPQTILGEQYF. Here the CDR3 DNA reads TGTGCCAGCAGCTTAGTTCCACCCCAAACCATTCTGGGCGAGCAGTACTTC.

The chain employs TRBV2 and TRBJ1-5, with D maybe TRBD1 (5 bases). CDR1 and CDR2 (germline): SNHLY, FYNNEI. Trimming pared 9 bases from V and 8 bases from J, leaving 17 bases between. The CDR3 is 13 residues long. The CDR3 here is CARAGGPGEPQHF. The CDR3 nucleotides are TGTGCCAGGGCGGGGGGACCGGGGGAGCCCCAGCATTTT.

The chain uses TRBV20-1 and TRBJ2-5; unclear D gene. Between the trimmed V and J ends, which lost 7 bases and 1 base, there was a span of 10 bases. CDR1 is DFQATT, CDR2 SNEGSKA, per germline (reference sequence). CDR3 length equals 12 residues. DNA for the CDR3: TGCAGTGGCTCCGGGCCCCAAGAGACCCAGTACTTC. Translating gives CSGSGPQETQYF.

This clonotype showed up many times. The chain combines TRBV7-2 with TRBJ2-6; D possibly uses TRBD1 or TRBD2 (6 bases each). The CDR3 totals 16 residues. Germline lookup yields CDR1 SGHTA and CDR2 FQGNSA. The V and J ends lost 2 bases and 3 bases respectively, with 11 bases between them. CDR3 bases: TGTGCCAGCAGCTTAATCAGGGGAGGTGGGGCCAACGTCCTGACTTTC. Its protein is CASSLIRGGGANVLTF.